One sample yielded the 5 T cell receptor beta chains listed below, sequenced in a study of blood T cell repertoires in COVID-19 (dated by TCRdb to between 2020 and 2021). Receptors were amplified or captured by the immunoSEQ multiplex PCR assay. As stored in TCRdb, this immuneACCESS dataset retains in-frame rearrangements with V and J assigned. A fraction of the clones does not appear; measured against another copy, unresolved V genes explain less than half of the discrepancy, and the remainder lacks a known reason. The table for this sample lists 150,000 to 250,000 clones; approximately 80% of them were counted only once. 6% to 8% of the sample lies in the top ten. The sequencing sample was made of peripheral blood. The receptors were sampled from a human donor with acute or convalescent COVID-19. The donor label of this sample is uncertain.

The V gene is TRBV6-2 or TRBV6-3, the J gene TRBJ1-5; 8 bases match TRBD1. CDR1 and CDR2 (germline): MNHEY, SVGEGT. V trimming: 6 bases; J trimming: 0 bases; junction bases outside the gene matches: 13. The CDR3 covers 18 residues. CDR3 bases: TGTGCCAGCAGCTATCGTCCGGGACAGGAGCTTAGCAATCAGCCCCAGCATTTT. As protein: CASSYRPGQELSNQPQHF.

The V and J genes are TRBV29-1 and TRBJ1-3; D gene unclear. CDR3 length: 13 amino acids. Trimming removed 7 bases at V and 1 base at J, with 11 bases between. Germline loops: CDR1 SQVTM, CDR2 ANQGSEA. The CDR3 is CSASGLSGNTIYF. CDR3 sequence (DNA): TGCAGCGCTAGTGGGCTTTCTGGAAACACCATATATTTT.

CDR3 region: CASSQDPTSGRRSYNEQFF. CDR3 nucleotides: TGTGCCAGCAGCCAAGATCCCACTAGCGGGAGGCGGTCCTACAATGAGCAGTTCTTC. The chain recombines TRBV14 with TRBJ2-1; the match to TRBD2 covers 12 bases. The CDR3 sequence is 19 residues long. Trimming removed 0 bases from V and 1 base from J; junction bases left unmatched: 7. CDR1 is SGHDN and CDR2 is FVKESK in the germline V gene. The variable domain in full, with the rest retrieved from reference TRBV14 and TRBJ2-1, is EAGVTQFPSHSVIEKGQTVTLRCDPISGHDNLYWYRRVMGKEIKFLLHFVKESKQDESGMPNNRFLAERTGGTYSTLKVQPAELEDSGVYFCASSQDPTSGRRSYNEQFFGPGTRLTVL.

This clone was picked up a small number of times. The rearrangement links TRBV7-3 to TRBJ2-7; 7 nucleotides line up with TRBD1. The CDR3 length is 15 residues. Per the germline V gene, CDR1 is SGHTA and CDR2 is FQGTGA. After removal of 2 bases from V and 2 bases from J, the junction contained 6 bases not matched to a gene. In nucleotides, the CDR3 is TGTGCCAGCAGCTTACAACAGGGGAATGCCTACGAGCAGTACTTC. It encodes CASSLQQGNAYEQYF.

This sequence joins TRBV9 and TRBJ2-7; 11 nucleotides match TRBD1. Germline V gives CDR1 SGDLS, CDR2 YYNGEE. The CDR3 consists of 14 residues. V shed 4 bases and J 3 bases; nucleotides not matched to a gene: 3. The CDR3 protein is CASSTGTGGYEQYF. The CDR3 coding sequence is TGTGCCAGCAGCACCGGGACAGGGGGCTACGAGCAGTACTTC.